Following are 32 T cell receptor beta chains from one sample sequenced in a study of blood T cell repertoires in COVID-19. Measured with immunoSEQ multiplex PCR; TCRdb has only the in-frame clones, and not every one. This table holds 85,000 to 130,000 clones, 91% found once. Sequencing was performed on peripheral blood. The receptors stem from a human donor in a cohort sampled during active COVID-19.

There are a few counts of this clone. J is TRBJ1-6 and V is TRBV30; D gene uncertain. There are 14 residues in the CDR3. Trimming took off 1 base at V and 5 bases at J, with 9 bases between the two ends. Germline CDR1 and CDR2: GTSNPN and SVGIG (reference sequence). CDR3: CAWSDWEDNSPLHF. For the CDR3, the DNA is TGTGCCTGGAGTGACTGGGAGGATAATTCACCCCTCCACTTT.

Only one count was recorded for this clone. This sequence joins TRBV6-6 and TRBJ1-2; D uncertain. V shed 2 bases and J shed 4 bases, with 8 bases lying between them. The length of the CDR3 is 13 residues. Germline loops: CDR1 MNHNY, CDR2 SVGAGI (reference sequence). The CDR3 DNA follows: TGTGCCAGCAGTTACGAGGGCCGCTATGGCTACACCTTC. Its protein product is CASSYEGRYGYTF.

The chain carries TRBV20-1 and TRBJ2-3; 8 nucleotides line up with TRBD2. The CDR3 is 15 amino acids. Germline V lookup: CDR1 DFQATT, CDR2 SNEGSKA (reference sequence). The ends lost 6 bases at V and 4 bases at J; junction bases unmatched: 12. The CDR3 protein is CSASGSGTEPDTQYF. In DNA form, the CDR3 reads TGCAGTGCCAGTGGTAGCGGGACCGAGCCAGATACGCAGTATTTT.

The rearrangement uses TRBV2 and TRBJ2-7; possible D gene TRBD2, 6 bases. V was shortened by 8 bases and J by 2 bases, with 13 bases between the two germline ends. CDR3 length: 13 amino acids. Germline V lookup: CDR1 SNHLY, CDR2 FYNNEI. For the CDR3, the DNA is TGTGCCAGCTGCCCTAGCGAGACCTACGAGCAGTACTTC. Translation gives CASCPSETYEQYF.

The genes are TRBV6-2 or TRBV6-3 and TRBJ2-4; weak D call: TRBD2 (6 bases). CDR3 length equals 16 residues. V was pared by 1 base and J by 3 bases, with 13 bases between. Germline loops: CDR1 MNHEY, CDR2 SVGEGT. The CDR3 region is CASSYFLAGGKNIQYF. In DNA form, the CDR3 reads TGTGCCAGCAGTTACTTTCTTGCCGGGGGCAAAAACATTCAGTACTTC.

The chain has TRBV19 and TRBJ2-2, with TRBD1 identical over 7 bases. The CDR3 has 15 amino acids. V lost 1 base to trimming and J lost 6 bases; unmatched junction nucleotides: 5. Germline lookup yields CDR1 LNHDA and CDR2 SQIVND (reference sequence). As DNA, the CDR3 is TGTGCCAGTAGTATAGCCCAGACAGGGTCCGGGGAGCTGTTTTTT. This sequence encodes CASSIAQTGSGELFF.

V and J are TRBV28 and TRBJ1-6, with 10 nucleotides matching TRBD1. V trimming: 6 bases; J trimming: 4 bases; junction bases outside the gene matches: 3. CDR3 length: 15 residues. Germline V gene data show CDR1 as MDHEN and CDR2 as SYDVKM. CDR3 DNA sequence: TGTGCCAGCAGGGGACAGGGGACGTATAATTCACCCCTCCACTTT. Protein sequence: CASRGQGTYNSPLHF.

V and J are TRBV7-6 and TRBJ2-7, with TRBD1 identical over 7 bases. The V gene end was trimmed by 5 bases and the J gene end by 5 bases; junction bases not matched to a gene: 9. The germline V gene encodes CDR1 SGHVS and CDR2 FNYEAQ. This CDR3 contains 14 residues. CDR3 sequence (DNA): TGTGCCAGCAGCGCGAGACAGGGAAACCACGAGCAGTACTTC. Translating it yields CASSARQGNHEQYF.

The genes are TRBV7-3 and TRBJ2-5; 8 bases align to TRBD2. The CDR3 runs 15 residues. Germline CDR1 SGHTA, CDR2 FQGTGA. The ends lost 5 bases at V and 4 bases at J; junction bases unmatched: 9. The CDR3, as DNA: TGTGCCAGCAGCCCTAGCGGGCTAGCGGTAGAGACCCAGTACTTC. Translation: CASSPSGLAVETQYF. Looking up the rest from reference TRBV7-3 and TRBJ2-5 gives the full variable domain: GAGVSQTPSNKVTEKGKYVELRCDPISGHTALYWYRQSLGQGPEFLIYFQGTGAADDSGLPNDRFFAVRPEGSVSTLKIQRTERGDSAVYLCASSPSGLAVETQYFGPGTRLLVL.

The V gene is TRBV5-8, the J gene TRBJ1-1, with TRBD1 as a possible D gene (5 bases). V dropped 3 bases and J dropped 1 base, with 19 bases sitting between them. Per germline, CDR1 SGHTS and CDR2 YDEGEE. CDR3 size: 17 residues. The CDR3 bases are TGTGCCAGCAGCTCGCTCTTCTTAGGACACCGGAACACTGAAGCTTTCTTT. Its protein is CASSSLFLGHRNTEAFF.

The rearrangement links TRBV7-2 to TRBJ1-4, with TRBD1 as a possible D gene (5 bases). The germline V and J ends were trimmed by 6 bases and 0 bases, with 20 bases remaining between them. CDR1 SGHTA and CDR2 FQGNSA come from the germline V gene. The CDR3 has 18 amino acids. CDR3 amino acids: CASRHSGGEGATNEKLFF. The CDR3 nucleotides read TGTGCCAGCAGGCACTCGGGAGGGGAGGGTGCAACTAATGAAAAACTGTTTTTT.

V and J are TRBV19 and TRBJ2-7; TRBD1 matches at 8 bases. CDR3 length equals 15 residues. Germline CDR1 reads LNHDA; CDR2 reads SQIVND (reference sequence). J gave up 5 bases and V 3 bases, and 9 bases lay outside the gene matches. The CDR3 here is CASSIGTRGQDEQYF. The CDR3 DNA sequence: TGTGCCAGTAGTATCGGGACCCGGGGACAGGACGAGCAGTACTTC.

The chain uses TRBV5-5 and TRBJ1-5, with D unresolved. The CDR3 spans 14 residues. With 4 bases removed from V and 6 bases from J, the gap between germline ends came to 14 bases. Germline V gene lookup returns CDR1 SGHKS and CDR2 YYEKEE (reference sequence). The CDR3 region has the DNA TGTGCCAGCAGCCTAGCGAGTGTTACTCAGCCCCAGCATTTT. The encoded protein is CASSLASVTQPQHF.

This clone was seen just once. J is TRBJ2-1 and V is TRBV7-6; D possibly corresponds to TRBD1 (5 bases). This CDR3 is built from 15 residues. The V gene lost 5 bases and the J gene lost 6 bases, with 17 bases spanning the gap. Germline CDR1 SGHVS, CDR2 FNYEAQ. In nucleotides, the CDR3 is TGTGCCAGCAGCCCTGGACACCACTTGATCAATGAGCAGTTCTTC. Encoded protein: CASSPGHHLINEQFF.

This clone was detected once. This rearrangement joins TRBV9 to TRBJ2-7; 10 positions agree with TRBD1. Trimming at V came to 0 bases and at J to 4 bases, leaving 1 base not matched to a gene. Germline assignment: CDR1 SGDLS and CDR2 YYNGEE. This CDR3 is 14 amino acids long. DNA of the CDR3: TGTGCCAGCAGCGTAGGACAGGGGGCGTACGAGCAGTACTTC. It translates to CASSVGQGAYEQYF.

CDR3 DNA: TGTGCCACGCAGGGGAGCTCCTACAATGAGCAGTTCTTC. Its protein product is CATQGSSYNEQFF. The rearrangement joins TRBV10-3 to TRBJ2-1; D is possibly TRBD1 (6 bases). The CDR3 covers 13 residues. CDR1 and CDR2 from the germline V gene are ENHRY and SYGVKD. Trimming left V 10 bases short and J 0 bases short, with 10 bases between.

The chain combines TRBV4-3 with TRBJ1-5; D may be TRBD1 (5 bases). CDR1 LGHNA and CDR2 YSLEER come from the germline V gene. The length of the CDR3 is 15 residues. V lost 1 base to trimming and J lost 6 bases, with 13 bases between them. The CDR3 DNA follows: TGCGCCAGCAGCCAAGGGTCAGGGCTTGGTCAGCCCCAGCATTTT. Residues: CASSQGSGLGQPQHF.

The CDR3 loop is CASSQYRESSYNEQFF. The DNA of the CDR3 is TGTGCCAGCAGCCAATACAGGGAGTCGTCCTACAATGAGCAGTTCTTC. The rearrangement joins TRBV14 to TRBJ2-1; D possibly corresponds to TRBD1 (6 bases). The V gene lost 2 bases and the J gene lost 1 base, with 12 bases spanning the gap. Germline V gives CDR1 SGHDN, CDR2 FVKESK. This CDR3 region has 16 residues.

This chain links TRBV15 with TRBJ1-1; 11 nucleotides agree with TRBD1. The CDR3 extends over 16 amino acids. With 4 bases clipped from V and 1 base from J, the junction kept 5 bases outside the gene matches. The germline V gene has CDR1 LNHNV and CDR2 YYDKDF (reference sequence). The CDR3: CATSTRDRGANTEAFF. The CDR3 DNA reads TGTGCCACCAGCACGCGGGACAGGGGGGCGAACACTGAAGCTTTCTTT.

This chain uses TRBV24-1 with TRBJ1-5, with D possibly TRBD1 on 6 matching bases. Trimming pared 11 bases from V and 0 bases from J, leaving 25 bases between. Looked up from germline, CDR1 is KGHDR and CDR2 is SFDVKD. CDR3 length: 18 residues. The CDR3 loop is CASNTQGLLLYSNQPQHF. The DNA for the CDR3 is TGTGCCAGTAACACTCAGGGGCTACTCCTTTATAGCAATCAGCCCCAGCATTTT.

The chain's CDR3 is CASGWDLSYEQYF. CDR3 sequence (DNA): TGTGCCAGCGGTTGGGACTTATCCTACGAGCAGTACTTC. The rearrangement links TRBV12-3 or TRBV12-4 to TRBJ2-7; D might be TRBD2 (6 bases). V was clipped by 8 bases and J by 1 base, with 12 bases between them. This CDR3 comprises 13 residues.

The V and J genes are TRBV30 and TRBJ1-1, with TRBD1 matching over 8 bases. This CDR3 has 13 residues. Trimming took 3 bases from V and 4 from J; bases not matched to a gene: 4. CDR1 GTSNPN and CDR2 SVGIG come from the germline V gene (reference sequence). The DNA of the CDR3 is TGTGCCTGGAGCAGGGGGCTGGGCACTGAAGCTTTCTTT. Amino acids: CAWSRGLGTEAFF.

This chain links TRBV6-2 or TRBV6-3 with TRBJ2-7, with a tentative D call TRBD2 (5 bases). In germline, CDR1 is MNHEY, CDR2 SVGEGT. V lost 4 bases and J 7 bases, leaving 17 bases between the germline ends. CDR3 length equals 14 residues. This CDR3 is CASSWVEGLMEQYF. In DNA form, the CDR3 reads TGTGCCAGCAGTTGGGTAGAGGGTTTGATGGAGCAGTACTTC.

This rearrangement joins TRBV7-2 to TRBJ2-5; weak D call: TRBD2 (6 bases). Trimming cost V 7 bases and J 4 bases, with 13 bases left between them. Germline V CDR1 and CDR2: SGHTA, FQGNSA. The CDR3 length is 13 residues. The DNA for the CDR3 is TGTGCCAGCACCCTCGGAGGGGCAGAGACCCAGTACTTC. Its translation is CASTLGGAETQYF.

CDR3 residues: CASSRLAGTYNEQFF. The DNA of the CDR3 is TGTGCCAGCAGCCGCCTAGCGGGAACCTACAATGAGCAGTTCTTC. The genes are TRBV11-2 and TRBJ2-1; 9 bases are a match to TRBD2. V shed 5 bases, J shed 2 bases, and the junction held 4 bases outside the gene matches. Per germline, CDR1 SGHAT and CDR2 FQNNGV. This CDR3 spans 15 amino acids.

V and J are TRBV6-5 and TRBJ1-6; TRBD1 agrees at 8 bases. The ends lost 6 bases at V and 6 bases at J; junction bases unmatched: 4. This CDR3 is 14 amino acids long. In germline, CDR1 is MNHEY, CDR2 SVGAGI. The CDR3 is CASRPQGANSPLHF. The DNA of the CDR3 is TGTGCCAGCAGACCTCAGGGGGCTAATTCACCCCTCCACTTT.

This clone was picked up one time. The chain uses TRBV6-5 and TRBJ1-2; 7 nucleotides match TRBD1. Germline V gene lookup returns CDR1 MNHEY and CDR2 SVGAGI. Trimming removed 2 bases from V and 3 bases from J; junction bases left unmatched: 9. This CDR3 is built from 16 residues. The CDR3 sequence: CASSYEAGGLDYGYTF. CDR3 DNA sequence: TGTGCCAGCAGTTACGAAGCAGGGGGTTTAGACTATGGCTACACCTTC.

The chain carries TRBV7-9 and TRBJ1-1; weak D call: TRBD1 (5 bases). Germline V gene data show CDR1 as SEHNR and CDR2 as FQNEAQ (reference sequence). The germline V and J ends were trimmed by 0 bases and 1 base, with 6 bases remaining between them. The length of the CDR3 is 14 residues. CDR3 nucleotides: TGTGCCAGCAGCTTAGCGGGGCAGAACACTGAAGCTTTCTTT. Encoded protein: CASSLAGQNTEAFF.

The CDR3 region is CASSYGGTAYNEQFF. CDR3 DNA sequence: TGTGCCAGCAGTTACGGGGGGACTGCCTACAATGAGCAGTTCTTC. The chain carries TRBV6-6 and TRBJ2-1, with D tentatively TRBD2 (6 bases). From germline, CDR1 is MNHNY and CDR2 SVGAGI (reference sequence). The ends were cut back, 2 bases at V and 2 bases at J, with 10 bases in the middle. CDR3 length: 15 amino acids.

As to this clone: The same CDR3 arises from other DNA sequences in this sample as well. The chain joins TRBV11-2 to TRBJ2-7; D is undetermined. V was trimmed by 5 bases and J by 0 bases, leaving 8 bases between them. The CDR3 extends over 13 amino acids. Germline assignment: CDR1 SGHAT and CDR2 FQNNGV. The CDR3 region has the DNA TGTGCCAGCAGCCCCTCCTCCTCCTACGAGCAGTACTTC. Protein product: CASSPSSSYEQYF.

The V and J genes are TRBV29-1 and TRBJ2-1, with 10 bases that match TRBD2. This CDR3 region has 19 residues. V shed 3 bases, J shed 2 bases, and the junction held 16 bases outside the gene matches. Per the germline V gene, CDR1 is SQVTM and CDR2 is ANQGSEA. CDR3 residues: CSVEGGTSETDIAYNEQFF. CDR3 in DNA: TGCAGCGTTGAGGGAGGGACTAGCGAAACGGATATCGCCTACAATGAGCAGTTCTTC.

This rearrangement joins TRBV11-2 to TRBJ1-2; 7 nucleotides match TRBD1. The CDR3 consists of 13 residues. Germline V gives CDR1 SGHAT, CDR2 FQNNGV. After removal of 1 base from V and 4 bases from J, the junction contained 0 bases not matched to a gene. This CDR3 is CASSLGTGYGYTF. CDR3 bases: TGTGCCAGCAGCTTAGGGACAGGCTATGGCTACACCTTC.